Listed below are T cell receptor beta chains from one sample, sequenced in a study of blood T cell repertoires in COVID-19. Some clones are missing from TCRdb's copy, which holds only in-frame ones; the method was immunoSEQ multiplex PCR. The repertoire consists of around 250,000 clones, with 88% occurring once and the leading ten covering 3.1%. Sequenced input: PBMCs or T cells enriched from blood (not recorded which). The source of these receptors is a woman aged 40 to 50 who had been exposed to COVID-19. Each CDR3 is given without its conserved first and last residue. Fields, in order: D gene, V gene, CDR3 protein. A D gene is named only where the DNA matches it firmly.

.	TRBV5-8	ASSLGVRGPGELF
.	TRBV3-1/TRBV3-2	ASSQDLGRVGAQGNTIY
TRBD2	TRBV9	ASTLNRGTSGRTGELF
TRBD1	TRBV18	ASSALHGTGNGNTIY
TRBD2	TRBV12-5	ASGLSPGLGGETQY
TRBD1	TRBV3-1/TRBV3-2	ASSPTGQGSEAF
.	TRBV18	ASSPPPPGVTGELF
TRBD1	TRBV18	ASTHGQGSFSPLH
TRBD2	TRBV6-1	ASSEASGGPYEQY
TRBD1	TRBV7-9	ASSSDYRGVEQF
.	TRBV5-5	ASSFPGSGTQY
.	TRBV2	ASSEGLGSEQY
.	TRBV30	AWSAGYEQY
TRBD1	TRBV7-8	ASSFGTVNEKLF
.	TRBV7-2	ASSLGGSLGGTQY
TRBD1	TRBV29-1	SVGGGQGVGTNEKLF
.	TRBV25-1	ASSEDSFSGNTIY
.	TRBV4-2	ASSRGYEQY
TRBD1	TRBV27	ASLAGTGGRSTEAF
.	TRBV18	ASSPGSPAGNEKLF
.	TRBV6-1	ASSEILYTGEQY
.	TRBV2	ATQSVGVNSPLH
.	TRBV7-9	ASSLAWSGNYGYT
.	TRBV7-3	ASSLDQARTDTQY
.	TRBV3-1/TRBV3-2	ASSQEIGGNGYT
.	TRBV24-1	ATSDFTEYGYT
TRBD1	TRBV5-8	ASSWARTGGSGNTIY
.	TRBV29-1	SVEDLEGDNYGYT
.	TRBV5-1	ASSPRGGRGYGYT
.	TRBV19	ASSMSLSPLH
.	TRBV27	ASSFLGGTEAF
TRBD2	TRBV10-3	AISDEGLAGYNEQF
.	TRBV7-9	ASSLAQGVSYNSPLH
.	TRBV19	ASSIGGTEARAF
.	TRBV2	ASSGITGGELF
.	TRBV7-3	ASSLYYTDTQY
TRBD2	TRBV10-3	AISESGTSGSSSYNEQF
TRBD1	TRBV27	ASRLQGDGETQY
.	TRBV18	ASSPPKSYEQY
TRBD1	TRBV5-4	ASSSGQDTPYEQY
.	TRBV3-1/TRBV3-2	ASSQDSGEQF
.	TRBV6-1	ASSEGGQRNYGYT
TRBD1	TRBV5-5	ASSAPGQTYEQY
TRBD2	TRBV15	ATSRRTSGGLDTQY
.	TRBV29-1	SVDTAMNTEAF
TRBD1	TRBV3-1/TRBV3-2	ASSRRTGESPEAF
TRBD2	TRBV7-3	ASSFSGRTGELF
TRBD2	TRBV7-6	ASKFGTSGLTTDTQY
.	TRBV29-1	SAAPLVGGFEKLF